This T cell receptor beta chain was recorded in a study of cytomegalovirus exposure and HLA in healthy donors. At the level of the study: When 398 donors were genotyped, approximately 81% of them were found to fall in the Caucasian-associated ancestry cluster. Findings and caveats of the study: It has been reported that TCR beta sequences accurately predicted the HLA-A and HLA-B alleles of most subjects. A later analysis associated some 16,000 TCR beta sequences with HLA alleles at a 0.05 false discovery rate.

PCR used 60 Vbeta primers and 13 Jbeta primers. Sequencing used immunoSEQ multiplex PCR; TCRdb keeps in-frame clones, though not all of them. The sample lists fewer than 120,000 clones; approximately 80% were seen once. Looked up from germline, CDR1 is MNHNY and CDR2 is SVGAGI (reference sequence). Trimming pared 7 bases from V and 0 bases from J, leaving 10 bases between. The CDR3 contains 13 residues. A word on this clone: The antigen is unknown. The sample carries other DNA sequences with the same CDR3.

The sequencing sample was made of PBMCs. The TCR originated in a woman aged 55-70 years in good health and CMV-seropositive. The rearrangement joins TRBV6-6 to TRBJ2-7, with D possibly matching TRBD2 (5 bases). CDR3 DNA: TGTGCCAGCAAGCGGAAAAGCTCCTACGAGCAGTACTTC. It encodes CASKRKSSYEQYF.